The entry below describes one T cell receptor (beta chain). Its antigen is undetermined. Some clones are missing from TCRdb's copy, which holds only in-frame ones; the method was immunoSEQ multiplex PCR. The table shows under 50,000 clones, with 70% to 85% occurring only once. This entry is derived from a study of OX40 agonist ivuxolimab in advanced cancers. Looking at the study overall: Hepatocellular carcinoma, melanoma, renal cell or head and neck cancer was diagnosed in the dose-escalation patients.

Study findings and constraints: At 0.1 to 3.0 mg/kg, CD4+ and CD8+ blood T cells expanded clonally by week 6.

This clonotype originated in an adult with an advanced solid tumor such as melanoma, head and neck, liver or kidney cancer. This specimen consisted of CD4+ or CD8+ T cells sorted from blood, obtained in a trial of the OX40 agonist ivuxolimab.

The CDR3 region is CAWSPQEGQPQHF. The CDR3 nucleotides read TGTGCCTGGAGTCCCCAGGAGGGGCAGCCCCAGCATTTT. The V and J genes are TRBV30 and TRBJ1-5; D possibly corresponds to TRBD1 (5 bases). V was pared by 2 bases and J by 7 bases, with 12 bases between. The germline gives CDR1 GTSNPN, CDR2 SVGIG (reference sequence). This CDR3 comprises 13 residues.